This T cell receptor beta chain emerged from a study of identical twins. CDR1 and CDR2 (germline): WNHNN, SYGVQD (reference sequence). The CDR3 contains 14 residues. V was trimmed by 2 bases and J by 2 bases, leaving 10 bases between them. A universal primer site was added by template switching, and unique molecular identifiers were carried by the cDNA. One entry per CDR3 protein results from TCRdb running MiXCR on the 5' RACE reads. Among approximately 1.8 million distinct CDR3 sequences, around a third were seen once, and the ten largest hold more than 0.25%. Only a few counts were recorded for this clonotype.

Sequencing was carried out using cord blood. This TCR was recovered from a newborn girl in good health. This rearrangement joins TRBV10-1 to TRBJ2-7, with D hard to call. The CDR3 loop is CASSEHGTAYEQYF. The CDR3 region has the DNA TGCGCCAGCAGTGAGCATGGCACCGCCTACGAGCAGTACTTC.